This entry lists 19 T cell receptor beta chains sequenced from one sample in a study of cytotoxic CD8 clonotypes in ibrutinib-treated CLL. Generated by immunoSEQ multiplex PCR, the TCRdb table keeps only in-frame clones and is missing some. The sample includes 150,000 or so clones, more than 70% of them seen just once. Sequences were derived from PBMCs, sampled after 36 months of ibrutinib treatment. Receptors were obtained from a human donor with chronic lymphocytic leukemia.

V is TRBV9 and J is TRBJ2-7, with 8 bases that match TRBD1. Germline V gives CDR1 SGDLS, CDR2 YYNGEE. J lost 0 bases, V lost 4 bases, and 9 bases had no gene match. This CDR3 spans 16 amino acids. CDR3 in DNA: TGTGCCAGCAGCCTCGCGACGGGACAGGACTCCTACGAGCAGTACTTC. It specifies CASSLATGQDSYEQYF.

The chain has TRBV20-1 and TRBJ2-7, with D hard to call. The ends were cut back, 1 base at V and 10 bases at J, with 8 bases in the middle. The CDR3 spans 10 residues. CDR1 is DFQATT and CDR2 is SNEGSKA in the germline V gene (reference sequence). CDR3 nucleotides: TGCAGTGCTAGAGGCCGAACACAGTACTTC. As protein: CSARGRTQYF.

V gene TRBV29-1 combines with J gene TRBJ2-5; a possible D gene is TRBD1 (6 bases). The V end lost 4 bases, the J end lost 4 bases, and 16 bases lay between the germline ends. The V gene's germline CDR1 is SQVTM and CDR2 ANQGSEA. This CDR3 has 14 amino acids. The CDR3 sequence is CSVVGARGGETQYF. The DNA for the CDR3 is TGCAGCGTTGTAGGTGCCAGGGGTGGAGAGACCCAGTACTTC.

The chain combines TRBV7-2 with TRBJ2-5, with a possible D match to TRBD2 (7 bases). Germline V gene data show CDR1 as SGHTA and CDR2 as FQGNSA. The CDR3 sequence is 15 residues long. V gave up 1 base and J gave up 4 bases, with 13 bases separating them. The CDR3 loop reads CASSLEGGRIETQYF. The CDR3 DNA reads as TGTGCCAGCAGCTTAGAGGGGGGGCGCATAGAGACCCAGTACTTC.

The chain has TRBV20-1 and TRBJ1-1; no definite D call. CDR1 is DFQATT, CDR2 SNEGSKA, per germline (reference sequence). Trimming left V 7 bases short and J 1 base short, with 7 bases between. The CDR3 runs 11 residues. CDR3 nucleotides: TGCAGTGGTCGAGGGAACACTGAAGCTTTCTTT. This gives the protein CSGRGNTEAFF.

V and J are TRBV10-3 and TRBJ2-7, with no clear D. This CDR3 region has 11 residues. Trimming left V 5 bases short and J 5 bases short, with 7 bases between. Germline CDR1 reads ENHRY; CDR2 reads SYGVKD. The CDR3 loop reads CAISSSDEQYF. CDR3 in DNA: TGTGCCATCAGTTCCAGTGACGAGCAGTACTTC.

This chain uses TRBV10-2 with TRBJ2-2; no clear D gene. This CDR3 region has 13 residues. V was shortened by 4 bases and J by 6 bases, with 9 bases between the two germline ends. Germline CDR1 WSHSY, CDR2 SAAADI. The CDR3 reads CASSGAMPGELFF. The CDR3 nucleotides read TGCGCCAGCAGTGGAGCTATGCCCGGGGAGCTGTTTTTT.

The count of this clone is one. The gene calls are TRBV7-9 and TRBJ1-2; TRBD1 might be the D (5 bases). Germline assignment: CDR1 SEHNR and CDR2 FQNEAQ (reference sequence). The V end lost 6 bases, the J end lost 4 bases, and 12 bases lay between the germline ends. There are 13 residues in the CDR3. This CDR3 reads CASREGLGYGYTF. The DNA for the CDR3 is TGTGCCAGCAGGGAGGGACTTGGCTATGGCTACACCTTC.

Only a few counts were recorded for this clone. An end of the junction differs from the germline gene, which may be a read error. The chain joins TRBV16 to TRBJ2-7, with a tentative D call TRBD2 (6 bases). The CDR3 is 12 residues long. The germline gives CDR1 KGHSY, CDR2 FQNENV. The CDR3, as DNA: TGTGCCAGCAGCCCGGGGGTAACGGAACCGCTCTTC. This codes for CASSPGVTEPLF.

Of note for this clone: A read error may account for a junction end that differs from germline. V and J are TRBV29-1 and TRBJ2-3; D unresolved. The CDR3 is 11 amino acids. Germline lookup yields CDR1 SQVTM and CDR2 ANQGSEA. The CDR3 loop reads CSVAGTDRQYF. CDR3 DNA sequence: TGCAGCGTTGCTGGTACAGATAGGCAGTATTTT.

The chain uses TRBV5-1 and TRBJ2-3, with 7 bases matching TRBD2. The V gene's germline CDR1 is SGHRS and CDR2 YFSETQ. Germline trimming cut 3 bases from V and 2 bases from J; bases unmatched to any gene: 3. The CDR3 has 14 residues. CDR3 loop: CASSWGGPTDTQYF. The CDR3 coding sequence is TGCGCCAGCAGCTGGGGAGGGCCCACAGATACGCAGTATTTT.

The chain recombines TRBV18 with TRBJ2-1; TRBD2 matches at 8 bases. Losses at the gene ends were 3 bases for V and 4 bases for J; bases not matched to a gene: 2. The CDR3 spans 14 residues. The germline V gene encodes CDR1 KGHSH and CDR2 LQKENI. CDR3 in amino acids: CASSPTSDYNEQFF. The CDR3 region has the DNA TGTGCCAGCTCACCGACTAGCGATTACAATGAGCAGTTCTTC.

The rearrangement links TRBV5-1 to TRBJ1-1; perhaps TRBD1 as D (5 bases). Germline CDR1 SGHRS, CDR2 YFSETQ. Trimming removed 2 bases at V and 0 bases at J, with 8 bases between. The CDR3 contains 14 residues. The CDR3 loop is CASSFGTLNTEAFF. As DNA, the CDR3 is TGCGCCAGCAGCTTCGGGACGCTGAACACTGAAGCTTTCTTT.

The V gene is TRBV5-4, the J gene TRBJ2-7, with D hard to call. V shed 2 bases and J shed 2 bases, with 11 bases lying between them. Germline V gene sequence: CDR1 SGHNT, CDR2 YYREEE (reference sequence). The CDR3 covers 14 residues. The CDR3 bases are TGTGCCAGCAGCTTTCAGGACGGACCCTACGAGCAGTACTTC. Translating gives CASSFQDGPYEQYF.

This rearrangement joins TRBV18 to TRBJ2-1; D not certain. V lost 0 bases and J 6 bases, leaving 9 bases between the germline ends. The V gene's germline CDR1 is KGHSH and CDR2 LQKENI. There are 14 residues in the CDR3. The DNA for the CDR3 is TGTGCCAGCTCACCACCGAAACCTGTCAATGAGCAGTTCTTC. Amino acid sequence: CASSPPKPVNEQFF.

This clone was counted once. The V call is TRBV2, the J call TRBJ1-4; TRBD1 agrees at 8 bases. The CDR3 is made up of 14 amino acids. V shed 7 bases, J shed 4 bases, and the junction held 5 bases outside the gene matches. The germline V gene encodes CDR1 SNHLY and CDR2 FYNNEI. The chain's CDR3 is CASTRDRFNEKLFF. CDR3 DNA: TGTGCCAGCACCCGGGACAGGTTTAATGAAAAACTGTTTTTT.

This clone was recorded once. The chain carries TRBV5-1 and TRBJ1-1; 8 nucleotides line up with TRBD1. Germline values: CDR1 SGHRS, CDR2 YFSETQ. V lost 2 bases to trimming and J lost 3 bases; unmatched junction nucleotides: 0. The CDR3 is 13 residues long. CDR3: CASSLQGDTEAFF. CDR3 nucleotide sequence: TGCGCCAGCAGCTTACAGGGGGACACTGAAGCTTTCTTT.

J is TRBJ2-7 and V is TRBV5-4; D possibly corresponds to TRBD1 (6 bases). The germline V gene has CDR1 SGHNT and CDR2 YYREEE (reference sequence). The CDR3 length is 14 residues. The V end was cut by 3 bases, the J end by 0 bases, with 10 bases between. The CDR3 DNA reads as TGTGCCAGCAGCTCGTGGGACAACTCCTACGAGCAGTACTTC. Protein sequence: CASSSWDNSYEQYF.

CDR3 nucleotides: TGCAGTGCCGGGACAGGCTATGGCTACACCTTC. Protein product: CSAGTGYGYTF. V gene TRBV20-1 combines with J gene TRBJ1-2; TRBD1 aligns across 8 bases. There are 11 residues in the CDR3. Germline V gene sequence: CDR1 DFQATT, CDR2 SNEGSKA (reference sequence). The V and J ends lost 6 bases and 4 bases, in that order; junction bases with no gene match: 1.